This T cell receptor beta chain derives from a study of T cells in Graves' hyperthyroidism and ophthalmopathy. RNA transcripts yielded amplified TCR beta CDR3 regions. The HTBI primer set served for first-round RT-PCR of the TCR CDR3. Using its own MiXCR run on the multiplex PCR reads, TCRdb lists one record per CDR3 protein. The sample carries 600,000 to 750,000 distinct CDR3 sequences, approximately 15% recorded once. The diagnostic basis comprised clinical symptoms, serum thyroxine and TRAb, thyroid ultrasound and orbital computed tomography. Concerning this clonotype itself: What it binds is not known. A much larger clone is a single base away; this may be a read error.

Study results and caveats: Most thyroid clonotypes that were expanded above 0.001 also turned up in blood.

The CDR3 contains 15 residues. Germline loops: CDR1 SGHDT, CDR2 YYEEEE. The J segment lost 8 bases and the V segment lost 1 base, leaving 7 bases of the junction unmatched. Sequenced input: blood. The chain carries TRBV5-6 and TRBJ2-1; TRBD2 aligns across 9 bases. This clonotype was sampled from a man in his fifties with Graves' hyperthyroidism. The CDR3 sequence: CASSLTSGLRYEQFF. In DNA, the CDR3 is TGTGCCAGCAGCTTGACTAGCGGGCTGAGGTATGAGCAGTTCTTC.